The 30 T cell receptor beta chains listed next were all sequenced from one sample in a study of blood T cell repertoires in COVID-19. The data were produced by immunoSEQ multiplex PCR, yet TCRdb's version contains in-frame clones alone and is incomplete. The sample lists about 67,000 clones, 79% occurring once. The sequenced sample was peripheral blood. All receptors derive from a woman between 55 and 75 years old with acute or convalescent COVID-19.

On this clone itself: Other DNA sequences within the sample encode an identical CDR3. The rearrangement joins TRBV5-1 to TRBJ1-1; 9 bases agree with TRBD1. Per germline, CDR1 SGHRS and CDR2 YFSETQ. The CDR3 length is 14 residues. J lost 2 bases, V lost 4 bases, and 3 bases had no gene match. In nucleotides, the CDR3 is TGCGCCAGCAGCAGGGGACAGGGAAACACTGAAGCTTTCTTT. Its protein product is CASSRGQGNTEAFF.

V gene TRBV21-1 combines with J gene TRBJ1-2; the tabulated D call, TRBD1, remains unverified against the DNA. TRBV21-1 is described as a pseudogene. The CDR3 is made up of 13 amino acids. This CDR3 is CASSPSQGYGYTF. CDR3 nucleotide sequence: TGTGCCAGCAGCCCATCACAGGGCTATGGCTACACCTTC.

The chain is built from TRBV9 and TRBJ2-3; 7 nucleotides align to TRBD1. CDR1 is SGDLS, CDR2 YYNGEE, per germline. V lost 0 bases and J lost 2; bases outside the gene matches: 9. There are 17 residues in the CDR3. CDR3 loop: CASSVVGAGGSTDTQYF. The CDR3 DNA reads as TGTGCCAGCAGCGTAGTAGGGGCAGGGGGTTCCACAGATACGCAGTATTTT.

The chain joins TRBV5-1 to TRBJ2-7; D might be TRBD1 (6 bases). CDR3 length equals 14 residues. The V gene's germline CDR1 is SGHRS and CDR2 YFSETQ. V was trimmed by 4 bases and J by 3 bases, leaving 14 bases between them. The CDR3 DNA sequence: TGCGCCAGCAGCACCCAGACAGGTCTCTACGAGCAGTACTTC. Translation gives CASSTQTGLYEQYF.

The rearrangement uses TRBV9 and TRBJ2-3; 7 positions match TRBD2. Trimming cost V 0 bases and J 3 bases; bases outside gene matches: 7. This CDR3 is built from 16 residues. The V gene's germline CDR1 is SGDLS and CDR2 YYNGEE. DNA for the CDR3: TGTGCCAGCAGCGTAGAGGTGGGGGGGATTACAGATACGCAGTATTTT. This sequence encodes CASSVEVGGITDTQYF.

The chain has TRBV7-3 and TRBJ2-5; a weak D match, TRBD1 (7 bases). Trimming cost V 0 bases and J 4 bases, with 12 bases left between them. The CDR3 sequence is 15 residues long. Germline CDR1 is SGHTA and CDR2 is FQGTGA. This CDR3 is CASSLTSQGGETQYF. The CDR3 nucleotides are TGTGCCAGCAGCTTAACGTCTCAGGGGGGAGAGACCCAGTACTTC.

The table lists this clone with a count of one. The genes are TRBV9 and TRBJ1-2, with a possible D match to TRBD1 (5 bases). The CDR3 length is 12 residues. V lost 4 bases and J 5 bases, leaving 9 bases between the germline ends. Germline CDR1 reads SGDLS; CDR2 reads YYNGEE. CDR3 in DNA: TGTGCCAGCAGCCCTCAGGGATATGGCTACACCTTC. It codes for CASSPQGYGYTF.

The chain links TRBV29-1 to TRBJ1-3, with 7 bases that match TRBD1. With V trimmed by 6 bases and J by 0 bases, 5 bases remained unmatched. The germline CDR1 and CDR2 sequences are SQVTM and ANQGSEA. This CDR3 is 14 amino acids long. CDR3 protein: CSVKGQYSGNTIYF. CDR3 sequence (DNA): TGCAGCGTGAAGGGACAGTACTCTGGAAACACCATATATTTT.

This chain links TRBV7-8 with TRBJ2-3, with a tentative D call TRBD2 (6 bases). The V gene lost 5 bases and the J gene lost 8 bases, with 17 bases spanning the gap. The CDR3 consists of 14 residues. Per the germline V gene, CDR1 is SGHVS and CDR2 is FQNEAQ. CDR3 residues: CASSPRTRGGTQYF. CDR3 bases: TGTGCCAGCAGCCCAAGGACCCGGGGAGGTACGCAGTATTTT.

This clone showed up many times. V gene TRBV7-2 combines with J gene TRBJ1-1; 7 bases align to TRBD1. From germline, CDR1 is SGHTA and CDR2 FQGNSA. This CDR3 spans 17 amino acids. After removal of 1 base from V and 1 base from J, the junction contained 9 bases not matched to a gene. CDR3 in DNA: TGTGCCAGCAGCTTAGGAGATTGGGGGACAGAGAACACTGAAGCTTTCTTT. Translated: CASSLGDWGTENTEAFF.

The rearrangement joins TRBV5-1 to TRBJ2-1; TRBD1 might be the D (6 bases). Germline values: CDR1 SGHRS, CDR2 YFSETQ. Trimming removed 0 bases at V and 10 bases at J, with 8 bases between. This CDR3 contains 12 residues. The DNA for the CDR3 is TGCGCCAGCAGCTTGGCAGGGGTCGAGCAGTTCTTC. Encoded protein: CASSLAGVEQFF. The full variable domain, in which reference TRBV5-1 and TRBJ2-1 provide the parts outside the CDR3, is KAGVTQTPRYLIKTRGQQVTLSCSPISGHRSVSWYQQTPGQGLQFLFEYFSETQRNKGNFPGRFSGRQFSNSRSEMNVSTLELGDSALYLCASSLAGVEQFFGPGTRLTVL.

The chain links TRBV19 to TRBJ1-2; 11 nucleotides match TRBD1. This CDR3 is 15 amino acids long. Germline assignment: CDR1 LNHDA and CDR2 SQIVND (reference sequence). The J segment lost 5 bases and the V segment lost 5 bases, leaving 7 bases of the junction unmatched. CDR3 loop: CASSRPGTGGYGYTF. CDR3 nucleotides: TGTGCCAGTAGTCGTCCCGGGACAGGGGGTTATGGCTACACCTTC.

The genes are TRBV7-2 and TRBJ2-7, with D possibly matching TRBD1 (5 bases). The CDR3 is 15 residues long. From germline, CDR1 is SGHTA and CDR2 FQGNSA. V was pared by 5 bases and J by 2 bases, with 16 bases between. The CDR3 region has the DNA TGTGCCAGCAGCCCAGTCCAGGGCTTTACCTACGAGCAGTACTTC. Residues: CASSPVQGFTYEQYF.

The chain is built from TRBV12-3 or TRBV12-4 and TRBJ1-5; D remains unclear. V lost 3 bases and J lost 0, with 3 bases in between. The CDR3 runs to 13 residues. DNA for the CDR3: TGTGCCAGCAGTTTTAATAGCAATCAGCCCCAGCATTTT. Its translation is CASSFNSNQPQHF.

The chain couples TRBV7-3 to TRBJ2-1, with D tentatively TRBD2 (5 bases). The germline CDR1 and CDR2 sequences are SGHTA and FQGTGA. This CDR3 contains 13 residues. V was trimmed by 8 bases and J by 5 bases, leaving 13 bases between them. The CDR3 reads CASSLGLDNEQFF. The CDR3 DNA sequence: TGTGCCAGCTCCCTCGGACTCGACAATGAGCAGTTCTTC. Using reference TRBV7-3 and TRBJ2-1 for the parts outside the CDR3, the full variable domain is GAGVSQTPSNKVTEKGKYVELRCDPISGHTALYWYRQSLGQGPEFLIYFQGTGAADDSGLPNDRFFAVRPEGSVSTLKIQRTERGDSAVYLCASSLGLDNEQFFGPGTRLTVL.

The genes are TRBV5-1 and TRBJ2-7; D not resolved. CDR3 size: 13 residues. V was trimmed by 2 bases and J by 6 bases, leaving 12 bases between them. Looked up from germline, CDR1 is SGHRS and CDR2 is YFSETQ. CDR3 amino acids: CASSLDRPSEQYF. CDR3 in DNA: TGCGCCAGCAGCTTAGATCGGCCTAGCGAGCAGTACTTC.

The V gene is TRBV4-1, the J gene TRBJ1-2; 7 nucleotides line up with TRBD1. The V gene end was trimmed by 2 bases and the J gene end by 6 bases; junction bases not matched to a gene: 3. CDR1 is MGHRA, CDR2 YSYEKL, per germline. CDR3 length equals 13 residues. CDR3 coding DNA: TGCGCCAGCAGCCAATGGGACAGTAATGGCTACACCTTC. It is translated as CASSQWDSNGYTF.

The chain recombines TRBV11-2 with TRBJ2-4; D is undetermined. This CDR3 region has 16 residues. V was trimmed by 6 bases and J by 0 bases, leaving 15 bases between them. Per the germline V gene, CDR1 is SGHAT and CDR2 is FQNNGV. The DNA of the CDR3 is TGTGCCAGCAGTCCGGTCCCCACGCTAGCCAAAAACATTCAGTACTTC. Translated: CASSPVPTLAKNIQYF.

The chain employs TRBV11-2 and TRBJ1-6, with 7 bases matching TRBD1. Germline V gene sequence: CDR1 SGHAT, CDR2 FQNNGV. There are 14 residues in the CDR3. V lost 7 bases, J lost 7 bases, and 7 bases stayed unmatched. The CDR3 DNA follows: TGTGCCAGCAATTTGGGACAGCACAATTCACCCCTCCACTTT. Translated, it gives CASNLGQHNSPLHF.

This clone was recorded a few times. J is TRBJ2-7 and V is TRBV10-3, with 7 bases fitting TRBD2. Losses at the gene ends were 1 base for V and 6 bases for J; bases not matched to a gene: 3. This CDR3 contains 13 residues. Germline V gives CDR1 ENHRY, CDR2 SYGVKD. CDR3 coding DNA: TGTGCCATCAGTGAGTGGGAGGGGAGCGAGCAGTACTTC. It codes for CAISEWEGSEQYF.

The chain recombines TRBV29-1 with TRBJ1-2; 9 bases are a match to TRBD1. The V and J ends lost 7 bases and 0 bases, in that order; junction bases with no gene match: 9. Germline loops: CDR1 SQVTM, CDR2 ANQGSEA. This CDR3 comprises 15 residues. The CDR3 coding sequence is TGCAGCGCCCGGACAGGGGCTGACGCTAACTATGGCTACACCTTC. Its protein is CSARTGADANYGYTF.

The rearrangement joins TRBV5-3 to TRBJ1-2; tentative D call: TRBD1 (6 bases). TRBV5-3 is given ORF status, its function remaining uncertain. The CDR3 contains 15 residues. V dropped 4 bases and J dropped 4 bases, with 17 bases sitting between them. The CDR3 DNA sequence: TGTGCCAGAAGCCATTACAGGGTACCCATCTATGGCTACACCTTC. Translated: CARSHYRVPIYGYTF.

CDR3 nucleotides: TGCAGCGCCTTACAGGGGTCGGAGACCCAGTACTTC. Its translation: CSALQGSETQYF. The chain uses TRBV29-1 and TRBJ2-5, with 7 bases identical to TRBD1. Germline V gene lookup returns CDR1 SQVTM and CDR2 ANQGSEA. The CDR3 consists of 12 residues. Trimming took 7 bases from V and 5 from J; bases not matched to a gene: 7. The full variable domain, in which reference TRBV29-1 and TRBJ2-5 provide the parts outside the CDR3, is SAVISQKPSRDICQRGTSLTIQCQVDSQVTMMFWYRQQPGQSLTLIATANQGSEATYESGFVIDKFPISRPNLTFSTLTVSNMSPEDSSIYLCSALQGSETQYFGPGTRLLVL.

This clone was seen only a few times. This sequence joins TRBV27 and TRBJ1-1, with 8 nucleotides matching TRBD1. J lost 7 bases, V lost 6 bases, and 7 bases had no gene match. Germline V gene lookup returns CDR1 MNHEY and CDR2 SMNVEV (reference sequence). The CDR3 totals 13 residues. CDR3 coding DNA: TGTGCCAGCAGCCGCATCGACAGGGGTGAAGCTTTCTTT. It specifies CASSRIDRGEAFF.

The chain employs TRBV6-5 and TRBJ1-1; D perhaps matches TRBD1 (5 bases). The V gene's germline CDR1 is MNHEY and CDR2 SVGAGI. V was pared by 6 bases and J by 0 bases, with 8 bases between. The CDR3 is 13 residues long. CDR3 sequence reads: CASRRQMNTEAFF. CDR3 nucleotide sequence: TGTGCCAGCAGACGACAGATGAACACTGAAGCTTTCTTT.

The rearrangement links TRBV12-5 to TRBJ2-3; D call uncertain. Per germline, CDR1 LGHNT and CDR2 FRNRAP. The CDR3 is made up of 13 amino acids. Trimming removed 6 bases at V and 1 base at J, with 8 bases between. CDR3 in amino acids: CASGQSGTDTQYF. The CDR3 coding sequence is TGTGCTAGTGGGCAAAGCGGCACAGATACGCAGTATTTT.

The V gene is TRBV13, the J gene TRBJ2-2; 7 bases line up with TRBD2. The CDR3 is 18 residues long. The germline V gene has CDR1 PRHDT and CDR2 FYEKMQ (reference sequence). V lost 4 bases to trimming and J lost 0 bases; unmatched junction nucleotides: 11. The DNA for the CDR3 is TGTGCCAGCAGCTCGCCGCGATGGGGAGGGTCGAACACCGGGGAGCTGTTTTTT. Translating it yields CASSSPRWGGSNTGELFF.

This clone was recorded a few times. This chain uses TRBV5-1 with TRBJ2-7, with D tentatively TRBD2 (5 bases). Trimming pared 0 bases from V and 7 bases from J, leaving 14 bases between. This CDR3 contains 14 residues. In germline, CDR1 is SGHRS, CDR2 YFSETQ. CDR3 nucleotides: TGCGCCAGCAGCTTGGAAGGGAGCTACGAGGAGCAGTACTTC. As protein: CASSLEGSYEEQYF.

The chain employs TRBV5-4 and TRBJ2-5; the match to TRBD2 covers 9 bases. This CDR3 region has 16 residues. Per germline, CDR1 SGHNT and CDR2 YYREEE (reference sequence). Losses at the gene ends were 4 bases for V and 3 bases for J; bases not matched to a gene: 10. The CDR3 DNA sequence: TGTGCCAGCAGCCCGGGAGGGGCTAGCGGGGAAGAGACCCAGTACTTC. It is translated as CASSPGGASGEETQYF.

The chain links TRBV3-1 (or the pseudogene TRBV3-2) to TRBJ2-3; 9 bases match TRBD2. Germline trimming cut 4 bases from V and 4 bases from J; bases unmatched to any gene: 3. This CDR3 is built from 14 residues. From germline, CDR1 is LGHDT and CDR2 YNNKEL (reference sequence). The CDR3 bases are TGTGCCAGCAGCCCTAGCGGGGCGGCAGATACGCAGTATTTT. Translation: CASSPSGAADTQYF.